Listed below are T cell receptor beta chains from one sample, sequenced in a study of siplizumab effects on memory and regulatory T cells. These receptors have no identified antigens. Method: immunoSEQ multiplex PCR; TCRdb's copy keeps in-frame clones and lacks some. The sample has about 7,200 clones, around 34% seen once; the top ten hold around a sixth. Sequencing input: CFSE-low (dividing) CD8+ T cells sorted from an allogeneic mixed lymphocyte reaction. The receptors derive from a human donor in good health; the cells came from an allogeneic mixed lymphocyte reaction. CDR3s include the opening cysteine and the closing phenylalanine or tryptophan. Each record gives: CDR3 protein, CDR3 DNA, J gene, clone size, V gene, D gene. D genes are given only for firm matches. Clone size is stated in some rows and not others, as once, few, many or a class when expanded.

CASSLSGPYPGAEAFF	TGTGCCAGCAGTTTATCTGGGCCTTATCCGGGCGCTGAAGCTTTCTTT	TRBJ1-1	.	TRBV27	.
CASSSPWGPNTGELFF	TGTGCCAGCAGTTCCCCCTGGGGTCCGAACACCGGGGAGCTGTTTTTT	TRBJ2-2	.	TRBV28	.
CASTTGVTYEQYF	TGCGCCAGCACCACCGGGGTAACCTACGAGCAGTACTTC	TRBJ2-7	.	TRBV5-1	.
CASSLVAGRYEQYF	TGTGCCAGCAGCTTGGTGGCAGGACGCTACGAGCAGTACTTC	TRBJ2-7	.	TRBV5-3	.
CSVVGPIGVYNEQFF	TGCAGCGTTGTAGGTCCCATAGGGGTTTACAATGAGCAGTTCTTC	TRBJ2-1	.	TRBV29-1	.
CASSLGFERF	TGTGCCAGCAGCTTAGGGTTTGAGCGGTTC	TRBJ2-7	.	TRBV7-9	.
CASSLASGRYTGELFF	TGTGCCAGCAGTCTCGCATCGGGTCGCTACACCGGGGAGCTGTTTTTT	TRBJ2-2	medium-sized	TRBV28	.
CASSNGQIYGYTF	TGTGCCAGCAGCAACGGACAGATCTATGGCTACACCTTC	TRBJ1-2	.	TRBV5-4	.
CAWGIRGCTDTQYF	TGTGCCTGGGGTATCAGGGGATGTACAGATACGCAGTATTTT	TRBJ2-3	.	TRBV30	.
CASSRAWTHSYNSPLHF	TGTGCCAGCAGCCGCGCTTGGACTCACTCCTATAATTCACCCCTCCACTTT	TRBJ1-6	few	TRBV2	.
CASSVHQRGGAGAFF	TGCGCCAGCAGCGTACACCAGCGAGGGGGCGCAGGGGCTTTCTTT	TRBJ1-1	.	TRBV4-1	TRBD1
CASSVGAATEAFF	TGTGCCAGCAGCGTCGGGGCAGCGACTGAAGCTTTCTTT	TRBJ1-1	.	TRBV11-2	.
CAWSVYGSWWLFF	TGTGCCTGGAGTGTTTACGGTTCGTGGTGGCTGTTTTTT	TRBJ2-2	large	TRBV30	.
CSVEAGKGGYTF	TGCAGCGTTGAAGCAGGGAAGGGTGGCTACACCTTC	TRBJ1-2	medium-sized	TRBV29-1	.
CSVQDSYSGEQFF	TGCAGCGTTCAGGACAGCTATTCCGGGGAGCAGTTCTTC	TRBJ2-1	.	TRBV29-1	.
CASSQDGRELFF	TGCGCCAGCAGCCAAGATGGCCGAGAGCTGTTTTTT	TRBJ2-2	medium-sized	TRBV4-1	.
CASSQEAEVAAHEQFF	TGTGCCAGCAGCCAAGAAGCCGAGGTAGCGGCCCATGAGCAGTTCTTC	TRBJ2-1	few	TRBV11-3	.
CASSLEDYYEQYF	TGTGCCAGCAGCTTGGAGGACTACTACGAGCAGTACTTC	TRBJ2-7	.	TRBV7-3	.
CASSYGFYNEQFF	TGTGCCAGCAGCTATGGGTTTTACAATGAGCAGTTCTTC	TRBJ2-1	few	TRBV5-6	.
CASSAEPGLVTDTQYF	TGTGCCAGCAGCGCAGAACCGGGACTAGTTACAGATACGCAGTATTTT	TRBJ2-3	.	TRBV9	TRBD2
CASSSEVGQAPETQYF	TGTGCCAGCAGCTCAGAGGTTGGACAGGCGCCAGAGACCCAGTACTTC	TRBJ2-5	.	TRBV13	TRBD1
CASSEGTTDDEQYF	TGCGCCAGCAGTGAGGGGACGACTGACGACGAGCAGTACTTC	TRBJ2-7	medium-sized	TRBV10-1	.
CASSLVRGQGLIDGYTF	TGCGCCAGCAGCTTGGTCCGGGGACAAGGGCTGATAGATGGCTACACCTTC	TRBJ1-2	medium-sized	TRBV4-1	.
CASSLGLMFSTDTQYF	TGTGCCAGCAGCTTAGGTTTAATGTTCAGCACAGATACGCAGTATTTT	TRBJ2-3	.	TRBV11-2	.
CASSQGLAPNEQFF	TGTGCCAGCAGCCAGGGACTAGCCCCCAATGAGCAGTTCTTC	TRBJ2-1	.	TRBV5-3	TRBD2
CASSQVGVDEQFF	TGCGCCAGCAGCCAAGTGGGAGTGGATGAGCAGTTCTTC	TRBJ2-1	.	TRBV4-1	.
CASSERAGTYNEQFF	TGTGCCAGCAGTGAAAGGGCGGGCACTTACAATGAGCAGTTCTTC	TRBJ2-1	.	TRBV6-1	.
CASSRTTGNEQFF	TGTGCCAGCAGTCGAACCACCGGCAATGAGCAGTTCTTC	TRBJ2-1	.	TRBV11-2	.
CASSIGGSYEQYF	TGTGCCAGTAGTATTGGTGGGAGCTACGAGCAGTACTTC	TRBJ2-7	.	TRBV19	.
CASRITARRANTGELFF	TGTGCCAGCAGAATTACCGCCCGGCGAGCGAACACCGGGGAGCTGTTTTTT	TRBJ2-2	few	TRBV2	.
CASSIGTVAGELFF	TGTGCCAGTAGTATAGGGACAGTCGCCGGGGAGCTGTTTTTT	TRBJ2-2	medium-sized	TRBV19	.
CASSVRPWSADTQYF	TGTGCCAGCAGCGTACGCCCGTGGTCCGCAGATACGCAGTATTTT	TRBJ2-3	few	TRBV9	.
CASTASSALLAETQYF	TGTGCCAGCACGGCGTCTAGCGCCCTGTTGGCAGAGACCCAGTACTTC	TRBJ2-5	medium-sized	TRBV9	.
CASSLWWAGLKGNQPQHF	TGTGCCAGCAGCTTGTGGTGGGCAGGACTCAAGGGCAATCAGCCCCAGCATTTT	TRBJ1-5	few	TRBV5-6	.
CASSQWEGPYNEQFF	TGCGCCAGCAGCCAATGGGAGGGTCCCTACAATGAGCAGTTCTTC	TRBJ2-1	.	TRBV4-1	TRBD2
CASSLDGSSYNEQFF	TGCGCCAGCAGCTTGGACGGTAGCTCCTACAATGAGCAGTTCTTC	TRBJ2-1	few	TRBV5-1	.
CASSLSIQEPPYGYTF	TGTGCCAGCAGTTTATCGATTCAGGAGCCTCCTTATGGCTACACCTTC	TRBJ1-2	.	TRBV27	.
CASRVVGFSSYNEQFF	TGTGCCAGCAGAGTGGTCGGCTTTAGCTCCTACAATGAGCAGTTCTTC	TRBJ2-1	.	TRBV27	.
CASSFSGSGGRETQYF	TGTGCCAGCAGTTTTTCAGGAAGCGGAGGCCGGGAGACCCAGTACTTC	TRBJ2-5	.	TRBV27	.
CASSTASGINTGELFF	TGTGCCAGCAGCACGGCTAGCGGGATCAATACCGGGGAGCTGTTTTTT	TRBJ2-2	few	TRBV7-8	TRBD2
CASSFVSYEQYF	TGTGCCAGCAGCTTTGTATCCTACGAGCAGTACTTC	TRBJ2-7	.	TRBV7-9	.
CASSPFDTEAFF	TGTGCCAGCAGCCCCTTTGACACTGAAGCTTTCTTT	TRBJ1-1	few	TRBV7-9	.
CASSSPLGEKIEQYF	TGTGCCAGCAGCTCCCCTCTGGGCGAGAAAATCGAGCAGTACTTC	TRBJ2-7	few	TRBV7-9	.
CASSMVSVYSGNTIYF	TGTGCCAGTAGTATGGTCTCGGTCTACTCTGGAAACACCATATATTTT	TRBJ1-3	medium-sized	TRBV19	.
CASSVAGDRAYNEQFF	TGTGCCAGCAGCGTAGCTGGGGACAGGGCCTACAATGAGCAGTTCTTC	TRBJ2-1	medium-sized	TRBV9	TRBD1
CASSPREGVYSNQPQHF	TGTGCCAGTAGTCCCAGGGAAGGGGTATATAGCAATCAGCCCCAGCATTTT	TRBJ1-5	.	TRBV19	.
CARVPQSRANVLTF	TGTGCCAGAGTGCCACAAAGTCGGGCCAACGTCCTGACTTTC	TRBJ2-6	.	TRBV7-7	.
CASSLVGITDTQYF	TGCGCCAGCAGCTTGGTGGGGATAACAGATACGCAGTATTTT	TRBJ2-3	few	TRBV5-1	.
CASSPGGLTYEQYF	TGTGCCAGCAGCCCAGGGGGCCTGACCTACGAGCAGTACTTC	TRBJ2-7	.	TRBV7-8	TRBD1
CSAKPGQGEIDTQYF	TGCAGCGCTAAACCGGGACAGGGGGAAATAGATACGCAGTATTTT	TRBJ2-3	.	TRBV29-1	TRBD1
CASSTASREQYF	TGTGCCAGCAGTACCGCCAGTCGCGAGCAGTACTTC	TRBJ2-7	.	TRBV27	.
CASSQTPPQPQHF	TGTGCCAGCAGCCAAACTCCCCCGCAGCCCCAGCATTTT	TRBJ1-5	.	TRBV6-5	.
CAWTRGQSYEQYF	TGTGCCTGGACCCGGGGACAGAGCTACGAGCAGTACTTC	TRBJ2-7	.	TRBV30	TRBD1
CASSEWGLDREGDLEQYF	TGCGCCAGCAGTGAGTGGGGGCTTGACAGAGAGGGGGACTTGGAGCAGTACTTC	TRBJ2-7	medium-sized	TRBV10-1	.
CASSLGPAQAYNEQFF	TGTGCCAGCAGCCTAGGACCGGCTCAGGCCTACAATGAGCAGTTCTTC	TRBJ2-1	few	TRBV7-9	.
CASENFTDTQYF	TGTGCCAGCGAAAATTTCACAGATACGCAGTATTTT	TRBJ2-3	.	TRBV28	.
CASSFLSVDTQYF	TGTGCCAGCAGCTTTCTTAGTGTAGATACGCAGTATTTT	TRBJ2-3	few	TRBV5-4	.